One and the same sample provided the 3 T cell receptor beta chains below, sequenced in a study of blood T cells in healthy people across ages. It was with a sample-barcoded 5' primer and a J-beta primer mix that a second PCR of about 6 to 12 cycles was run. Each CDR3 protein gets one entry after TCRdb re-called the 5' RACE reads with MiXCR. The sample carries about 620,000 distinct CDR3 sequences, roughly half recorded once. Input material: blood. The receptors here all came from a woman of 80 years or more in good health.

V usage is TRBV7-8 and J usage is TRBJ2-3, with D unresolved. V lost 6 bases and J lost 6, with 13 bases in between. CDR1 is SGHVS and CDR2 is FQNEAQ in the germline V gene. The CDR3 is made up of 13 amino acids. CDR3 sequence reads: CASSPPVDDTQYF. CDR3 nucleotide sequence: TGTGCCAGCAGTCCACCCGTCGACGATACGCAGTATTTT.

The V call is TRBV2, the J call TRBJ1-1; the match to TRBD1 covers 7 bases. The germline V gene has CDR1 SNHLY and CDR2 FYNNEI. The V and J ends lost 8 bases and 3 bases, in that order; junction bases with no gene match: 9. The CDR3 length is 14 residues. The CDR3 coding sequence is TGTGCCAGCCAGGACAGGTCGGTGGACACTGAAGCTTTCTTT. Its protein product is CASQDRSVDTEAFF.

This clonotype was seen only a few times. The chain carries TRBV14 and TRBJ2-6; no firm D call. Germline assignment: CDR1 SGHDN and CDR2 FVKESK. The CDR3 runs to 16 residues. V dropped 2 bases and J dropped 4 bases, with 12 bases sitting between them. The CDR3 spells CASSQYWTSGANVLTF. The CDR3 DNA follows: TGTGCCAGCAGCCAATACTGGACGTCCGGGGCCAACGTCCTGACTTTC.